The 20 T cell receptor beta chains presented below share a single source sample, sequenced in a study of cytomegalovirus exposure and HLA in healthy donors. The study ran its PCR with 60 Vbeta and 13 Jbeta primers. Assay used: immunoSEQ multiplex PCR; TCRdb lists only in-frame clones, some missing. This table has around 99,000 clones, 70% to 80% appearing once. Sequencing was carried out using PBMCs. The receptors shown here come from a man between 35 and 55 years old in good health and CMV-seronegative.

This chain uses TRBV19 with TRBJ2-1, with 9 bases that match TRBD2. CDR1 and CDR2 (germline): LNHDA, SQIVND (reference sequence). The trim removed 6 bases at V and 7 bases at J, leaving 7 bases unmatched. This CDR3 has 14 residues. The CDR3 region is CASRRLAGQNEQFF. The CDR3 nucleotides are TGTGCCAGTAGGAGGCTAGCGGGACAAAATGAGCAGTTCTTC.

On this clone: A read error may account for a junction end that differs from germline. CDR3 amino acids: CASRLVGTGDNSPLHF. CDR3 bases: TGTGCCAGCAGATTAGTGGGGACAGGGGATAATTCACCCCTCCACTTT. The chain couples TRBV7-9 to TRBJ1-6, with 10 bases lining up with TRBD1. The germline gives CDR1 SEHNR, CDR2 FQNEAQ (reference sequence). The CDR3 extends over 16 amino acids.

This chain connects TRBV9 to TRBJ1-2, with D hard to call. Trimming left V 6 bases short and J 7 bases short, with 10 bases between. The germline V gene encodes CDR1 SGDLS and CDR2 YYNGEE. The CDR3 sequence is 11 residues long. CDR3 in amino acids: CASMGQRGYTF. The CDR3 DNA reads as TGTGCCAGCATGGGTCAGCGTGGCTACACCTTC.

The rearrangement uses TRBV5-6 and TRBJ2-1, with 8 bases identical to TRBD2. CDR1 and CDR2 from the germline V gene are SGHDT and YYEEEE. J lost 7 bases, V lost 4 bases, and 4 bases had no gene match. This CDR3 spans 13 amino acids. The chain's CDR3 is CASSPGGWNEQFF. DNA for the CDR3: TGTGCCAGCAGCCCGGGGGGGTGGAATGAGCAGTTCTTC. The full variable domain, rest sourced from reference TRBV5-6 and TRBJ2-1, is DAGVTQSPTHLIKTRGQQVTLRCSPKSGHDTVSWYQQALGQGPQFIFQYYEEEERQRGNFPDRFSGHQFPNYSSELNVNALLLGDSALYLCASSPGGWNEQFFGPGTRLTVL.

CDR3 in amino acids: CASRLTGATNEKLFF. The CDR3 coding sequence is TGTGCCAGCAGGCTGACAGGGGCCACTAATGAAAAACTGTTTTTT. The V call is TRBV2, the J call TRBJ1-4; 8 bases match TRBD1. The CDR3 loop spans 15 amino acids. The J segment lost 2 bases and the V segment lost 6 bases, leaving 5 bases of the junction unmatched. CDR1 is SNHLY, CDR2 FYNNEI, per germline. The whole variable domain, filled in from reference TRBV2 and TRBJ1-4, reads EPEVTQTPSHQVTQMGQEVILRCVPISNHLYFYWYRQILGQKVEFLVSFYNNEISEKSEIFDDQFSVERPDGSNFTLKIRSTKLEDSAMYFCASRLTGATNEKLFFGSGTQLSVL.

The V gene is TRBV9, the J gene TRBJ1-4; D is uncertain. Between the trimmed V and J ends, which lost 4 bases and 4 bases, there was a span of 14 bases. Looked up from germline, CDR1 is SGDLS and CDR2 is YYNGEE. The CDR3 spans 15 residues. The CDR3 nucleotides read TGTGCCAGCAGCCCCGGGTGGGTCAGTAATGAAAAACTGTTTTTT. It yields the protein CASSPGWVSNEKLFF.

The DNA for the CDR3 is TGTGCCAGCTCATCTTTAGGGACAGCGAACACTGAAGCTTTCTTT. Translating gives CASSSLGTANTEAFF. The chain is built from TRBV18 and TRBJ1-1; 7 nucleotides agree with TRBD1. Germline loops: CDR1 KGHSH, CDR2 LQKENI. The CDR3 has 15 residues. Trimming at V came to 5 bases and at J to 1 base, leaving 7 bases not matched to a gene.

The chain has TRBV5-1 and TRBJ2-5; the match to TRBD1 covers 7 bases. Trimming took 4 bases from V and 3 from J; bases not matched to a gene: 6. The V gene's germline CDR1 is SGHRS and CDR2 YFSETQ. This CDR3 comprises 14 residues. Here the CDR3 reads CASSTGTDKETQYF. CDR3 DNA: TGCGCCAGCAGCACCGGGACAGATAAAGAGACCCAGTACTTC.

V is TRBV30 and J is TRBJ2-6, with TRBD1 matching over 8 bases. Germline CDR1 GTSNPN, CDR2 SVGIG (reference sequence). The CDR3 is 15 residues long. The trim removed 5 bases at V and 0 bases at J, leaving 3 bases unmatched. The DNA of the CDR3 is TGTGCCTGGGGACAGGGAGACTCTGGGGCCAACGTCCTGACTTTC. Amino acids: CAWGQGDSGANVLTF.

This clone showed up just once. V is TRBV5-4 and J is TRBJ1-2, with a weak D call TRBD1 (6 bases). CDR1 is SGHNT, CDR2 YYREEE, per germline (reference sequence). V lost 4 bases, J lost 1 base, and 14 bases lay in between. This CDR3 has 15 residues. CDR3 region: CASSVDLQGNYGYTF. The CDR3 DNA is TGTGCCAGCAGCGTAGACCTACAGGGTAACTATGGCTACACCTTC.

This chain links TRBV5-1 with TRBJ2-3, with TRBD2 matching 13 bases. CDR1 and CDR2 from the germline V gene are SGHRS and YFSETQ. This CDR3 is built from 17 residues. V was clipped by 2 bases and J by 0 bases; unmatched bases: 3. The CDR3 protein is CASSLLAGGKSTDTQYF. Written as DNA, the CDR3 is TGCGCCAGCAGCTTACTAGCGGGAGGGAAAAGCACAGATACGCAGTATTTT.

This clone has a handful of counts. The chain is built from TRBV30 and TRBJ2-7; TRBD2 might be the D (6 bases). V was cut by 4 bases and J by 3 bases, with 13 bases left in between. There are 13 residues in the CDR3. The V gene's germline CDR1 is GTSNPN and CDR2 SVGIG (reference sequence). DNA for the CDR3: TGTGCCTGGACTGCGGGGCCCGGCTACGAGCAGTACTTC. It yields the protein CAWTAGPGYEQYF. The complete variable domain, with remaining parts taken from reference TRBV30 and TRBJ2-7, reads SQTIHQWPATLVQPVGSPLSLECTVEGTSNPNLYWYRQAAGRGLQLLFYSVGIGQISSEVPQNLSASRPQDRQFILSSKKLLLSDSGFYLCAWTAGPGYEQYFGPGTRLTVT.

The rearrangement uses TRBV10-2 and TRBJ2-1; TRBD1 aligns across 11 bases. Trimming cost V 0 bases and J 9 bases; bases outside gene matches: 1. The germline CDR1 and CDR2 sequences are WSHSY and SAAADI. The CDR3 loop spans 14 amino acids. The CDR3 reads CASSESGQGAEQFF. DNA for the CDR3: TGCGCCAGCAGTGAGTCCGGACAGGGGGCTGAGCAGTTCTTC.

This chain connects TRBV5-1 to TRBJ2-5; weak D call: TRBD2 (6 bases). Matching the DNA end better, TRBJ2-7 makes the J call doubtful. This CDR3 has 12 residues. In germline, CDR1 is SGHRS, CDR2 YFSETQ. CDR3 DNA sequence: TGCGCCAGCAGCTCGGAGGGCTACGAGCAGTACTTC. This gives the protein CASSSEGYEQYF.

The chain employs TRBV6-1 and TRBJ1-3, with 7 bases that match TRBD1. With V trimmed by 7 bases and J by 2 bases, 5 bases remained unmatched. In germline, CDR1 is MNHNS, CDR2 SASEGT. The CDR3 length is 14 residues. The CDR3 loop is CASTPTGTGNTIYF. The CDR3 DNA reads TGTGCCAGCACCCCGACAGGGACTGGAAACACCATATATTTT.

The chain couples TRBV19 to TRBJ1-1; the D is unclear. V shed 8 bases and J shed 0 bases, with 10 bases lying between them. Germline assignment: CDR1 LNHDA and CDR2 SQIVND (reference sequence). The CDR3 runs 13 residues. CDR3 amino acids: CASLSPMNTEAFF. CDR3 in DNA: TGTGCCAGTCTTAGCCCAATGAACACTGAAGCTTTCTTT.

This clone has only one observation. One junction end does not reproduce the germline sequence, and a read error may be involved. The V gene is TRBV7-7, the J gene TRBJ2-2, with D unresolved. This CDR3 contains 13 residues. Germline lookup yields CDR1 SSHAT and CDR2 FNYEAQ (reference sequence). The chain's CDR3 is CASSRSLTGELFF. The DNA of the CDR3 is TGTGCTAGCAGCCGTAGTCTGACCGGGGAGCTGTTTTTT.

The chain links TRBV7-3 to TRBJ2-2; TRBD2 might be the D (6 bases). CDR1 SGHTA and CDR2 FQGTGA come from the germline V gene. The CDR3 totals 15 residues. V lost 5 bases to trimming and J lost 6 bases, with 16 bases between them. The CDR3 sequence: CASSLGGLRAGELFF. The CDR3 DNA reads TGTGCCAGCAGCCTTGGGGGACTCAGGGCCGGGGAGCTGTTTTTT.

The chain recombines TRBV2 with TRBJ1-5; TRBD1 matches 9 bases. The V segment lost 1 base and the J segment 2 bases; nucleotides outside the gene matches: 0. Germline CDR1 SNHLY, CDR2 FYNNEI. The CDR3 runs 15 residues. The CDR3 DNA sequence: TGTGCCAGCAGTGAAGGGGACAGGGGCAATCAGCCCCAGCATTTT. Protein product: CASSEGDRGNQPQHF.

This chain links TRBV5-6 with TRBJ2-1; 7 bases fit TRBD2. Germline trimming cut 1 base from V and 5 bases from J; bases unmatched to any gene: 9. The CDR3 covers 16 residues. Germline CDR1 SGHDT, CDR2 YYEEEE. Written as DNA, the CDR3 is TGTGCCAGCAGCTTGCGATTCGGGACTAAAAACAATGAGCAGTTCTTC. Translated: CASSLRFGTKNNEQFF. Full variable domain (missing parts from reference TRBV5-6 and TRBJ2-1): DAGVTQSPTHLIKTRGQQVTLRCSPKSGHDTVSWYQQALGQGPQFIFQYYEEEERQRGNFPDRFSGHQFPNYSSELNVNALLLGDSALYLCASSLRFGTKNNEQFFGPGTRLTVL.